This T cell receptor beta chain appears in the sequencing data of a study of blood T cell repertoires in COVID-19. The germline V gene encodes CDR1 MNHNS and CDR2 SASEGT. The CDR3 loop spans 13 amino acids. Trimming took 7 bases from V and 5 from J, leaving 15 bases between them. Participants' reported clinical history set cohort assignment. TCRdb's copy holds only in-frame clones and misses some; the assay was immunoSEQ multiplex PCR. The repertoire consists of some 250,000 clones, with approximately 86% occurring once and the leading ten covering around 3%. The sample taken for sequencing was PBMCs or T cells enriched from blood (not recorded which). The TCR was taken from a woman aged 40 to 49 with acute COVID-19. The V call is TRBV6-1, the J call TRBJ2-7, with a tentative D call TRBD1 (6 bases). CDR3 DNA sequence: TGTGCCAGCACAAGCACAGGGTTCGACGAGCAGTACTTC. This gives the protein CASTSTGFDEQYF.